This is a list of T cell receptor delta chains from one sample in a study of Vδ1+ human thymocytes. TCRdb used CATT to re-call clones from the multiplex PCR reads. The table includes 45,000 to 60,000 delta-chain clones, approximately 15% detected once. Source material: Vdelta1+ gamma-delta thymocytes from the thymus. These receptors originate from a boy under two years old who had congenital heart surgery. CDR3s include the opening cysteine and the closing phenylalanine or tryptophan.

TRDV1,16,TRDJ1,CALGELLGDTIDKLIF
TRDV1,17,TRDJ1,CALGEYYWGTYTDKLIF
TRDV1,24,TRDJ1,CALGELSPPFHWGIYPRRDLKLIF
TRDV1,12,TRDJ1,CALGLRTDKLIF
TRDV1,18,TRDJ1,CALGAAMTGGKYTDKLIF
TRDV1,21,TRDJ1,CALGDGPPRGGYESCTDKLIF
TRDV1,22,TRDJ1,CALGEHGASYGYWGSGTDKLIF
TRDV1,22,TRDJ1,CALGELEVPFRGTGGNTDKLIF
TRDV1,16,TRDJ1,CALGELEPMGTDKLIF
TRDV1,22,TRDJ1,CALGECSYSLTGIPGDSYKLIF
TRDV1,19,TRDJ1,CALGELHLPTFISTDKLIF
TRDV1,23,TRDJ1,CALGGSPFVTGGYYRVGTDKLIF
TRDV2,16,TRDJ3,CACDTVSSWDTRQMFF
TRDV1,23,TRDJ1,CALGELHLSPSTGGYSRTDKLIF
TRDV1,22,TRDJ1,CALGEYSFLRLGSRDYTDKLIF
TRDV1,18,TRDJ1,CALGELLGRGIRGAKLIF
TRDV1,13,TRDJ1,CALGEVGISKLIF
TRDV1,18,TRDJ1,CALGLPRGIPDTADKLIF
TRDV1,20,TRDJ1,CALGLGPSLVLEDFTDKLIF
TRDV1,17,TRDJ1,CALGEPAGRANTDKLIF
TRDV1,20,TRDJ1,CALGELYGHRGGRGWGKLIF
TRDV1,17,TRDJ1,CALGEACLRTKTDKLIF
TRDV1,21,TRDJ1,CALEEIPRVGGPGAITDKLIF
TRDV1,20,TRDJ1,CALGERRTWRGTRYTDKLIF
TRDV1,19,TRDJ1,CALGELRGTGGQYTDKLIF
TRDV2,19,TRDJ1,CACPFLGWGANLYTDKLIF
TRDV1,19,TRDJ1,CALGELPFLRGIGPVKLIF
TRDV1,25,TRDJ1,CALGKISSNLFKVGIPRMNTDKLIF
TRDV1,18,TRDJ1,CALGGASPQGPRTDKLIF
TRDV1,21,TRDJ1,CALGELATLGDRGSYTDKLIF
TRDV1,16,TRDJ1,CALGERLGAYTDKLIF
TRDV1,18,TRDJ1,CALGDDLRLATNTDKLIF
TRDV1,16,TRDJ1,CALGGAVIRNTDKLIF
TRDV1,15,TRDJ1,CALGPPGGDTDKLIF
TRDV1,17,TRDJ1,CALGELPRETNTDKLIF
TRDV1,19,TRDJ1,CALGELAGLLGSYTDKLIF
TRDV1,20,TRDJ1,CALGELPPYWGSGDTDKLIF
TRDV1,18,TRDJ1,CALGAELAGGSFTDKLIF
TRDV1,18,TRDJ1,CALGESLYWGIPADKLIF
TRDV1,18,TRDJ1,CALGSRTGGSPYTDKLIF
TRDV1,23,TRDJ1,CALGEVSSRDVWGIWGRTDKLIF
TRDV1,18,TRDJ1,CAPGEIWGIRRYTDKLIF
TRDV1,17,TRDJ2,CALGECSPPPLTAQLFF
TRDV1,18,TRDJ1,CALGDHYRWGIENGKLIF
TRDV1,21,TRDJ1,CALGERFLSWGTPPYTDKLIF
TRDV1,19,TRDJ1,CALGDLPRGCDPYTDKLIF
TRDV1,17,TRDJ1,CALGEPIPIPYTDKLIF
TRDV1,19,TRDJ1,CALGELWVEGGYGTDKLIF
TRDV1,17,TRDJ1,CALGELTSRGETDKLIF
TRDV1,16,TRDJ1,CALGYWGSTFTDKLIF
TRDV2,16,TRDJ1,CACVLTYWGFTDKLIF
TRDV1,20,TRDJ1,CALGEPNFRHWGPYTDKLIF
TRDV1,22,TRDJ1,CALGEQYVRITGGYRGTDKLIF
TRDV1,21,TRDJ1,CALGELTGLPPTLGDTDKLIF
TRDV1,18,TRDJ1,CALGALSWGNLYTDKLIF
TRDV1,21,TRDJ1,CALGVGPPPGGYASFTDKLIF
TRDV1,20,TRDJ1,CALGELKPSYGGYAHDKLIF
TRDV1,17,TRDJ1,CALGEQLENPGPDKLIF
TRDV1,18,TRDJ1,CALGRYWGIVQNTDKLIF
TRDV1,14,TRDJ1,CALGEGPFTDKLIF